This TCR beta chain came from a study of T cell changes during pregnancy in multiple sclerosis. Libraries were prepared by immunoSEQ multiplex PCR; TCRdb keeps only in-frame clonotypes and omits some of them. The sample has 35,000 to 40,000 clones; just over 90% are singletons. The germline V and J ends were trimmed by 2 bases and 0 bases, with 8 bases remaining between them. The CDR3 spans 15 residues. In germline, CDR1 is SGHTA, CDR2 FQGTGA. The origin of this receptor is a female donor with multiple sclerosis, enrolled in a pregnancy study. The rearrangement joins TRBV7-3 to TRBJ1-3; D perhaps matches TRBD1 (5 bases). Here the sequenced sample was CD4+ T cells from peripheral blood mononuclear cells, taken in the third trimester of pregnancy. CDR3 in DNA: TGTGCCAGCAGCTTAGCGGGGGGCTCTGGAAACACCATATATTTT. Amino acids: CASSLAGGSGNTIYF.